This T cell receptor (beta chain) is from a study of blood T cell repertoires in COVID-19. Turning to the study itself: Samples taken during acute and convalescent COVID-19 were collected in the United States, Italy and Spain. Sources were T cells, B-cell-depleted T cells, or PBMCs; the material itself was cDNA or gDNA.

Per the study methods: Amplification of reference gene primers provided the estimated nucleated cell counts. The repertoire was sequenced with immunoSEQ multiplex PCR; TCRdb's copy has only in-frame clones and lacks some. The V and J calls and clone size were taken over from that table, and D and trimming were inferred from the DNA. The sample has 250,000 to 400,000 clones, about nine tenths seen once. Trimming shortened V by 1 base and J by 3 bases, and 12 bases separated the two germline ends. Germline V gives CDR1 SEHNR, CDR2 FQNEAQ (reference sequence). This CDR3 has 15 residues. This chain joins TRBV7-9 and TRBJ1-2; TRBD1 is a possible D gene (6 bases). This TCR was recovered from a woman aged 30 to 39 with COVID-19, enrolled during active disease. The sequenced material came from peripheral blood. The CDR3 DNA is TGTGCCAGCAGCTTAGGAAACAGGGTTGACTATGGCTACACCTTC. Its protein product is CASSLGNRVDYGYTF. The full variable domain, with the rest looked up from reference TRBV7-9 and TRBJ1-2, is DTGVSQNPRHKITKRGQNVTFRCDPISEHNRLYWYRQTLGQGPEFLTYFQNEAQLEKSRLLSDRFSAERPKGSFSTLEIQRTEQGDSAMYLCASSLGNRVDYGYTFGSGTRLTVV.